The clone carrying this T cell receptor (beta chain) was seen more than once but under ten times. Germline CDR1 reads LNHDA; CDR2 reads SQIVND (reference sequence). The CDR3 loop spans 14 amino acids. Trimming took 5 bases from V and 6 from J; bases not matched to a gene: 5. Libraries were prepared by immunoSEQ multiplex PCR; TCRdb keeps only in-frame clonotypes and omits some of them. The table shows roughly 120,000 clones, with about 81% occurring only once. This record comes from a study of T cell responses to AZD1222 COVID-19 vaccine. This TCR was sampled from an adult in good health. The chain combines TRBV19 with TRBJ1-4, with 8 nucleotides matching TRBD1. This material consisted of peripheral blood, taken on day 0 of AZD1222 vaccination. CDR3 nucleotides: TGTGCCAGTAGTTCGGCAGGGGGCGATGAAAAACTGTTTTTT. Amino acid sequence: CASSSAGGDEKLFF.